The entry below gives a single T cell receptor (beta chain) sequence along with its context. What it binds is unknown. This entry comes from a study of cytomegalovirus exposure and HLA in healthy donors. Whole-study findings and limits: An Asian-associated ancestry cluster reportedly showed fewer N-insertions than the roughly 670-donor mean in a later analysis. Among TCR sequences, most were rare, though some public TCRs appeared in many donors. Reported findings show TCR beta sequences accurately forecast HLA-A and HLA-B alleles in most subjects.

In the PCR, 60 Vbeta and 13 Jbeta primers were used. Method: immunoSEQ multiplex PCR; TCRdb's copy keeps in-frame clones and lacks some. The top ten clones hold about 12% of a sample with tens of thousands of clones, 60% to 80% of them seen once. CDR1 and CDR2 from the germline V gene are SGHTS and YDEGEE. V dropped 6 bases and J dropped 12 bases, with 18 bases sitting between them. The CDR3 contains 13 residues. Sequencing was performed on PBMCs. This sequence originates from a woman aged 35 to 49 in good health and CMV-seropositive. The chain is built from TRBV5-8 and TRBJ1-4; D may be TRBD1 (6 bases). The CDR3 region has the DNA TGTGCCAGCAAGAGGGAGGGGGTAGGAGAACTGTTTTTT. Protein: CASKREGVGELFF.